This entry describes one T cell receptor (beta chain). Its specificity is unknown. This record comes from a study of T cell responses to AZD1222 COVID-19 vaccine. Study results and caveats: Distributed over spike, vaccine-associated CD4 TCRs predominated at 160-218 and 743-854. Unmutated variant regions are reportedly the target of nearly half of TCRs that are spike-specific. With two AZD1222 doses given, Spike-specific TCR breadth and depth both rose. The donor group comprised mostly white British people and more females; the analysis possibly underestimated clonal diversity.

Assay: immunoSEQ multiplex PCR; the TCRdb copy retains only in-frame clones and omits some. The sample contains about 210,000 clones, about 94% of which appear only once. CDR3 length equals 12 residues. Losses at the gene ends were 6 bases for V and 10 bases for J; bases not matched to a gene: 6. This sample comprised peripheral blood, obtained 28 days after the second dose of the MenACWY control vaccine. This clonotype was obtained from an adult who received the MenACWY meningococcal vaccine as a control. The chain employs TRBV12-3 or TRBV12-4 and TRBJ2-1; TRBD2 aligns across 7 bases. CDR3 amino acids: CASSPTSSEQFF. The CDR3 DNA follows: TGTGCCAGCAGCCCGACTAGCAGCGAGCAGTTCTTC.